These 21 T cell receptor beta chains were sequenced from one sample in a study of T cells in localized non-small cell lung cancer. The data were produced by immunoSEQ multiplex PCR, yet TCRdb's version contains in-frame clones alone and is incomplete. The table lists 130,000 or so clones, 80% to 90% of them singletons, with over 1.5% in the top ten. Sequenced here: peripheral blood, sampled before any cancer treatment. Every receptor here comes from a female donor aged 60 or older with stage I lung adenocarcinoma.

The sample holds one count of this clone. The rearrangement links TRBV7-2 to TRBJ1-1; possibly TRBD1 for D (6 bases). The CDR3 extends over 14 amino acids. V was shortened by 6 bases and J by 4 bases, with 15 bases between the two germline ends. Germline assignment: CDR1 SGHTA and CDR2 FQGNSA. CDR3 nucleotides: TGTGCCAGCAGACCATTGGGGGCGGGCACTGAAGCTTTCTTT. Translation: CASRPLGAGTEAFF. Looking up the rest from reference TRBV7-2 and TRBJ1-1 gives the full variable domain: GAGVSQSPSNKVTEKGKDVELRCDPISGHTALYWYRQSLGQGLEFLIYFQGNSAPDKSGLPSDRFSAERTGGSVSTLTIQRTQQEDSAVYLCASRPLGAGTEAFFGQGTRLTVV.

The table lists this clone with a few counts. The chain carries TRBV10-1 and TRBJ2-3, with 9 bases identical to TRBD2. This CDR3 spans 15 amino acids. CDR1 and CDR2 (germline): WNHNN, SYGVQD (reference sequence). V gave up 2 bases and J gave up 4 bases; unmatched junction bases: 4. In DNA, the CDR3 is TGCGCCAGCAGTGAGCCTAGCGGGGAAGCAGATACGCAGTATTTT. It translates to CASSEPSGEADTQYF.

The J gene is TRBJ2-1, the V gene TRBV10-3; TRBD2 agrees at 14 bases. Unmatched junction bases numbered 1, after V lost 10 bases and J lost 8 bases. The germline V gene encodes CDR1 ENHRY and CDR2 SYGVKD. The CDR3 totals 12 residues. The CDR3 region is CATGLAGDEQFF. In DNA form, the CDR3 reads TGTGCCACGGGACTAGCGGGAGATGAGCAGTTCTTC.

The chain uses TRBV2 and TRBJ2-3; D is perhaps TRBD1 (6 bases). The CDR3 totals 14 residues. Germline V gives CDR1 SNHLY, CDR2 FYNNEI. Trimming left V 6 bases short and J 2 bases short, with 12 bases between. As DNA, the CDR3 is TGTGCCAGCAGAGCTGGACAGTCCACAGATACGCAGTATTTT. This translates into CASRAGQSTDTQYF.

This clone was detected once. This chain links TRBV7-3 with TRBJ1-2, with 7 nucleotides matching TRBD1. This CDR3 is 13 amino acids long. Germline loops: CDR1 SGHTA, CDR2 FQGTGA. Trimming removed 5 bases from V and 2 bases from J; junction bases left unmatched: 2. This CDR3 reads CASSVDRNYGYTF. CDR3 bases: TGTGCCAGCAGCGTGGACAGGAACTATGGCTACACCTTC. Based on the CDR3 plus reference TRBV7-3 and TRBJ1-2, the full variable domain is GAGVSQTPSNKVTEKGKYVELRCDPISGHTALYWYRQSLGQGPEFLIYFQGTGAADDSGLPNDRFFAVRPEGSVSTLKIQRTERGDSAVYLCASSVDRNYGYTFGSGTRLTVV.

The rearrangement joins TRBV25-1 to TRBJ1-5; D perhaps matches TRBD1 (5 bases). The CDR3 has 14 residues. Between the trimmed V and J ends, which lost 8 bases and 0 bases, there was a span of 11 bases. CDR1 is MGHDK, CDR2 SYGVNS, per germline. The CDR3 sequence is CASGLGDSNQPQHF. Here the CDR3 DNA reads TGTGCCAGCGGCCTGGGGGATAGCAATCAGCCCCAGCATTTT.

V gene TRBV28 combines with J gene TRBJ1-3; D is ambiguous. Germline CDR1 MDHEN, CDR2 SYDVKM. The CDR3 runs to 15 residues. The V gene lost 4 bases and the J gene lost 4 bases, with 14 bases spanning the gap. This CDR3 reads CASSSPAGVGNTIYF. Here the CDR3 DNA reads TGTGCCAGCAGTTCTCCGGCTGGAGTGGGAAACACCATATATTTT.

The chain couples TRBV7-3 to TRBJ2-1; no reliable D call. The CDR3 totals 13 residues. The V gene lost 0 bases and the J gene lost 12 bases, with 12 bases spanning the gap. Germline V lookup: CDR1 SGHTA, CDR2 FQGTGA. The CDR3 region is CASSLTGSGVQFF. In nucleotides, the CDR3 is TGTGCCAGCAGCTTAACGGGGTCTGGGGTGCAGTTCTTC. Variable domain in full (rest from reference TRBV7-3 and TRBJ2-1): GAGVSQTPSNKVTEKGKYVELRCDPISGHTALYWYRQSLGQGPEFLIYFQGTGAADDSGLPNDRFFAVRPEGSVSTLKIQRTERGDSAVYLCASSLTGSGVQFFGPGTRLTVL.

The chain is built from TRBV15 and TRBJ2-5; D perhaps matches TRBD1 (6 bases). Germline V CDR1 and CDR2: LNHNV, YYDKDF (reference sequence). The CDR3 is 14 amino acids. Trimming shortened V by 3 bases and J by 3 bases, and 11 bases separated the two germline ends. CDR3 loop: CATSRRGGKETQYF. Here the CDR3 DNA reads TGTGCCACCAGCAGGAGAGGGGGAAAAGAGACCCAGTACTTC.

The chain couples TRBV6-6 to TRBJ1-3; D not resolved. Trimming removed 6 bases from V and 1 base from J, with 10 bases in between. The CDR3 consists of 14 residues. The germline CDR1 and CDR2 sequences are MNHNY and SVGAGI (reference sequence). The CDR3 DNA reads as TGTGCCAGCAGCCAGGTCCTATCTGGAAACACCATATATTTT. Its protein product is CASSQVLSGNTIYF.

The chain employs TRBV4-2 and TRBJ2-7, with D possibly being TRBD2 (6 bases). CDR1 LGHNA and CDR2 YNFKEQ come from the germline V gene. Trimming pared 1 base from V and 3 bases from J, leaving 13 bases between. The CDR3 is made up of 15 amino acids. The chain's CDR3 is CASSQGGTGLYEQYF. The DNA for the CDR3 is TGTGCCAGCAGCCAAGGAGGGACTGGTCTCTACGAGCAGTACTTC.

This chain connects TRBV27 to TRBJ2-1; D is unclear. V dropped 2 bases and J dropped 4 bases, with 12 bases sitting between them. From germline, CDR1 is MNHEY and CDR2 SMNVEV (reference sequence). This CDR3 has 15 residues. CDR3: CASSLRLPQYNEQFF. CDR3 sequence (DNA): TGTGCCAGCAGTTTACGCTTACCGCAATACAATGAGCAGTTCTTC.

The V and J genes are TRBV28 and TRBJ1-1; possible D gene TRBD1, 6 bases. Deletions cut 6 bases from V and 4 bases from J, with 15 bases between. The CDR3 is made up of 14 amino acids. The germline gives CDR1 MDHEN, CDR2 SYDVKM. The CDR3, as DNA: TGTGCCAGCAGACCCCCACAGGGAATCACTGAAGCTTTCTTT. Translating gives CASRPPQGITEAFF.

This rearrangement joins TRBV18 to TRBJ2-7, with 7 bases that match TRBD2. With V trimmed by 6 bases and J by 1 base, 12 bases remained unmatched. The V gene's germline CDR1 is KGHSH and CDR2 LQKENI. The length of the CDR3 is 16 residues. The CDR3 sequence is CASSPWLAAVSYEQYF. The CDR3 bases are TGTGCCAGCTCCCCTTGGCTAGCGGCAGTTTCCTACGAGCAGTACTTC.

This sequence joins TRBV27 and TRBJ2-7, with 7 bases fitting TRBD1. CDR1 and CDR2 from the germline V gene are MNHEY and SMNVEV (reference sequence). Trimming cost V 2 bases and J 9 bases; bases outside gene matches: 13. CDR3 length: 15 amino acids. In DNA, the CDR3 is TGTGCCAGCAGTTTAAGGGGACAGTCCGGTATCAGGCAGTACTTC. Translating it yields CASSLRGQSGIRQYF.

This chain uses TRBV6-5 with TRBJ1-5; possible D gene TRBD1, 6 bases. CDR3 length: 13 amino acids. From germline, CDR1 is MNHEY and CDR2 SVGAGI. V gave up 6 bases and J gave up 7 bases, with 13 bases separating them. The CDR3 DNA sequence: TGTGCCAGCAGCCCGAACAGGGCCCAGCCCCAGCATTTT. It encodes CASSPNRAQPQHF.

The chain joins TRBV27 to TRBJ2-7; D perhaps matches TRBD2 (6 bases). Trimming took off 5 bases at V and 6 bases at J, with 20 bases between the two ends. The CDR3 has 15 residues. Per the germline V gene, CDR1 is MNHEY and CDR2 is SMNVEV (reference sequence). This chain's CDR3 is CASSPRDSPSAEQYF. Written as DNA, the CDR3 is TGTGCCAGCAGTCCCCGGGACTCCCCTTCTGCCGAGCAGTACTTC.

This clone was observed a few times. V usage is TRBV5-1 and J usage is TRBJ1-1, with D perhaps TRBD1 (5 bases). V gave up 5 bases and J gave up 3 bases, with 11 bases separating them. CDR1 and CDR2 from the germline V gene are SGHRS and YFSETQ. The CDR3 spans 13 residues. The CDR3 sequence is CASRSQGHTEAFF. For the CDR3, the DNA is TGCGCCAGCAGGTCCCAGGGTCACACTGAAGCTTTCTTT.

This chain connects TRBV6-1 to TRBJ1-5; D is undetermined. Deletions cut 8 bases from V and 1 base from J, with 6 bases between. Germline CDR1 MNHNS, CDR2 SASEGT. CDR3 size: 12 residues. This chain's CDR3 is CASGQSNQPQHF. The CDR3 DNA reads TGTGCCAGCGGTCAGAGCAATCAGCCCCAGCATTTT.

The chain carries TRBV7-2 and TRBJ2-3; D gene uncertain. Germline CDR1 SGHTA, CDR2 FQGNSA. The CDR3 contains 14 residues. Trimming pared 1 base from V and 2 bases from J, leaving 7 bases between. This chain's CDR3 is CASSLVVNTDTQYF. Written as DNA, the CDR3 is TGTGCCAGCAGCTTAGTAGTAAACACAGATACGCAGTATTTT.

This chain joins TRBV2 and TRBJ1-1; 7 bases are shared with TRBD1. Looked up from germline, CDR1 is SNHLY and CDR2 is FYNNEI. The ends lost 8 bases at V and 5 bases at J; junction bases unmatched: 2. The CDR3 runs to 11 residues. The CDR3 spells CASLRGTEAFF. The CDR3 DNA follows: TGTGCCAGCCTCAGGGGGACTGAAGCTTTCTTT.